The rows below give T cell receptor beta chains drawn from one sample of a study of blood T cell repertoires in COVID-19. Libraries were prepared by immunoSEQ multiplex PCR; TCRdb keeps only in-frame clonotypes and omits some of them. This table holds about 36,000 clones, 85% found once. What was sequenced was peripheral blood. These receptors were collected from a human donor in a cohort sampled during active COVID-19. The CDR3 runs from the conserved cysteine through the conserved F or W. The D gene is left open where the match is weak. Clone sizes are given selectively: once, few, many, or a class where the clone is expanded.

TRBJ2-7 . . TRBV18 CASSPPSSGVSGEQYF TGTGCCAGCTCACCACCGAGTTCCGGGGTTTCAGGCGAGCAGTACTTC
TRBJ2-2 . . TRBV6-5 CAILPGQYTGELFF TGTGCCATCCTCCCGGGACAATACACCGGGGAGCTGTTTTTT
TRBJ2-1 TRBD1 . TRBV5-1 CASSFSGTGYNEQFF TGCGCCAGCAGCTTTTCCGGGACAGGGTACAATGAGCAGTTCTTC
TRBJ1-6 . . TRBV5-6 CASSPKRVPVSPLHF TGTGCCAGCAGCCCGAAACGGGTTCCAGTTTCACCCCTCCACTTT
TRBJ2-7 TRBD1 . TRBV14 CASSHLGQVSYEQYF TGTGCCAGCAGCCATCTGGGACAGGTCTCCTACGAGCAGTACTTC
TRBJ1-4 . . TRBV30 CAWSVLGGPGELFF TGTGCCTGGAGTGTACTTGGAGGACCTGGGGAACTGTTTTTT
TRBJ2-1 . . TRBV20-1 CSASFRGQKQFF TGCAGTGCTAGTTTCAGGGGTCAGAAGCAGTTCTTC
TRBJ2-7 TRBD1 . TRBV19 CASRFRDSASYEQYF TGTGCCAGTAGGTTCCGGGACAGCGCTTCCTACGAGCAGTACTTC
TRBJ1-2 TRBD1 . TRBV10-3 CAITPDRGGYTF TGTGCCATCACACCCGACAGGGGAGGCTACACCTTC
TRBJ2-5 . . TRBV5-4 CASSLSLQETQYF TGTGCCAGCAGCTTATCACTCCAAGAGACCCAGTACTTC
TRBJ2-7 TRBD1 . TRBV7-2 CASSLVPGQGSSYEQYF TGTGCCAGCAGCTTAGTCCCCGGACAGGGAAGCTCCTACGAGCAGTACTTC
TRBJ2-3 . . TRBV5-1 CASSFQGDTDTQYF TGCGCCAGCAGCTTCCAGGGTGACACAGATACGCAGTATTTT
TRBJ2-3 TRBD1 . TRBV7-2 CASSFRDRSLNTQYF TGTGCCAGCAGCTTTCGGGACAGGTCATTAAATACGCAGTATTTT
TRBJ1-2 TRBD1 . TRBV18 CASSPAGQGANYGYTF TGTGCCAGCTCACCAGCGGGACAGGGGGCTAACTATGGCTACACCTTC
TRBJ2-5 . . TRBV7-3 CASSSQGSGETQYF TGTGCCAGCAGCTCACAGGGGAGCGGGGAGACCCAGTACTTC
TRBJ1-2 . . TRBV9 CASSVGTLYGYTF TGTGCCAGCAGCGTAGGGACACTCTATGGCTACACCTTC
TRBJ1-2 . . TRBV7-2 CASSPDINYGYTF TGTGCCAGCAGCCCCGACATAAACTATGGCTACACCTTC
TRBJ1-5 TRBD1 . TRBV27 CASSLQGDRVNQPQHF TGTGCCAGCAGTTTACAAGGGGACAGGGTTAATCAGCCCCAGCATTTT
TRBJ1-2 . . TRBV7-2 CASSPREHNYGYTF TGTGCCAGCAGCCCCCGTGAACATAACTATGGCTACACCTTC
TRBJ1-1 . . TRBV6-5 CASRRGLRNTEAFF TGTGCCAGCAGACGGGGACTCCGGAACACTGAAGCTTTCTTT
TRBJ2-2 . once TRBV5-4 CASSLGAHTGELFF TGTGCCAGCAGCTTGGGGGCTCACACCGGGGAGCTGTTTTTT
TRBJ1-4 . . TRBV18 CASSPAQGSEKLFF TGTGCCAGCTCACCGGCCCAGGGGAGTGAAAAACTGTTTTTT
TRBJ1-5 . . TRBV6-5 CASRAGYNQPQHF TGTGCCAGCAGGGCGGGTTACAATCAGCCCCAGCATTTT
TRBJ1-1 . once TRBV14 CASSPGLNTEAFF TGTGCCAGCAGCCCCGGTCTGAACACTGAAGCTTTCTTT
TRBJ2-1 . . TRBV10-3 CAISQAAGASNEQFF TGTGCCATCTCCCAGGCTGCGGGGGCATCGAATGAGCAGTTCTTC
TRBJ2-7 TRBD2 . TRBV4-1 CASQGPSGGSYEQYF TGCGCCAGCCAGGGCCCTAGCGGGGGATCCTACGAGCAGTACTTC